A selection of T cell receptor beta chains follows, all from one sample in a study of shared clonotypes between healthy human individuals. Method: immunoSEQ multiplex PCR; TCRdb's copy keeps in-frame clones and lacks some. Of approximately 320,000 clones listed, around 87% are singletons. Sequenced material: memory CD8+ T cells sorted from blood. Receptors were obtained from a man younger than 30 in good health. The CDR3 runs from the conserved cysteine through the conserved F or W. A D gene is named only where the DNA matches it firmly. Clone size is shown for a subset of rows, as once, few, many or a class of expanded clone.

CDR3 DNA: TGTGCCAGCAGCGTAGGAGTAGGGTTTTCACCCCTCCACTTT
CDR3 protein: CASSVGVGFSPLHF
J gene: TRBJ1-6
clone size: -
V gene: TRBV9
D gene: -

CDR3 DNA: TGTGCCTGGTCAGGGTCCCGCTACGAGCAGTACTTC
CDR3 protein: CAWSGSRYEQYF
J gene: TRBJ2-7
clone size: -
V gene: TRBV30
D gene: -

CDR3 DNA: TGCGCCAGCAGTTCCACTAGACTAGCGGGAGAACCTCCTGAGACCCAGTACTTC
CDR3 protein: CASSSTRLAGEPPETQYF
J gene: TRBJ2-5
clone size: -
V gene: TRBV10-1
D gene: TRBD2

CDR3 DNA: TGTGCCAGCAGCTACATGAACACTGAAGCTTTCTTT
CDR3 protein: CASSYMNTEAFF
J gene: TRBJ1-1
clone size: -
V gene: TRBV7-2
D gene: -

CDR3 DNA: TGTGCCAGCAGACCAGACAGGGCCCCCTATGGCTACACCTTC
CDR3 protein: CASRPDRAPYGYTF
J gene: TRBJ1-2
clone size: -
V gene: TRBV5-5
D gene: TRBD1

CDR3 DNA: TGTGCCAGCAGTTTCTCGGGGGGGGCCTACGAGCAGTACTTC
CDR3 protein: CASSFSGGAYEQYF
J gene: TRBJ2-7
clone size: -
V gene: TRBV28
D gene: TRBD2

CDR3 DNA: TGCGCCAGCAGCCAAGACAGCGGGAGCTCCTACGAGCAGTACTTC
CDR3 protein: CASSQDSGSSYEQYF
J gene: TRBJ2-7
clone size: -
V gene: TRBV4-1
D gene: TRBD2

CDR3 DNA: TGTGCCAGCACCATAGCGGGGGGGCCCGCAGATACGCAGTATTTT
CDR3 protein: CASTIAGGPADTQYF
J gene: TRBJ2-3
clone size: -
V gene: TRBV28
D gene: TRBD2

CDR3 DNA: TGTGCCAGCAGCTCCACAGGCCCCAGTTCACCCCTCCACTTT
CDR3 protein: CASSSTGPSSPLHF
J gene: TRBJ1-6
clone size: -
V gene: TRBV11-2
D gene: -

CDR3 DNA: TGTGCCAGCAGCCCTCGTCTTTGGGAAACGTTCCAAGAGACCCAGTACTTC
CDR3 protein: CASSPRLWETFQETQYF
J gene: TRBJ2-5
clone size: -
V gene: TRBV7-9
D gene: -

CDR3 DNA: TGTGCCAGCAGCTCTGAGGACGGGAACACCGGGGAGCTGTTTTTT
CDR3 protein: CASSSEDGNTGELFF
J gene: TRBJ2-2
clone size: -
V gene: TRBV7-9
D gene: -

CDR3 DNA: TGTGCCTGGAGTGTCCGACAAGGAGAGCTGTTTTTT
CDR3 protein: CAWSVRQGELFF
J gene: TRBJ2-2
clone size: -
V gene: TRBV30
D gene: -

CDR3 DNA: TGTGCCAGCAGCTTAGCGCTAATAGGGGGGCTTGGAGATACGCAGTATTTT
CDR3 protein: CASSLALIGGLGDTQYF
J gene: TRBJ2-3
clone size: -
V gene: TRBV7-8
D gene: -

CDR3 DNA: TGTGCCAGCAGCTTATATTCCGCTAGCGGGGTAAGTGAGCAGTTCTTC
CDR3 protein: CASSLYSASGVSEQFF
J gene: TRBJ2-1
clone size: -
V gene: TRBV7-8
D gene: TRBD2

CDR3 DNA: TGTGCCAGCAGCGGACAGGGCCAGTATGGCTACACCTTC
CDR3 protein: CASSGQGQYGYTF
J gene: TRBJ1-2
clone size: few
V gene: TRBV5-6
D gene: TRBD1

CDR3 DNA: TGTGCCAGCAGCGACAGGGGGTCGGGCGGGGAGCTGTTTTTT
CDR3 protein: CASSDRGSGGELFF
J gene: TRBJ2-2
clone size: -
V gene: TRBV11-2
D gene: TRBD1

CDR3 DNA: TGCGCCAGTAAACCGGGACAGGGAATAAGCGAGCAGTACTTC
CDR3 protein: CASKPGQGISEQYF
J gene: TRBJ2-7
clone size: -
V gene: TRBV5-1
D gene: TRBD1

CDR3 DNA: TGTGCCAGCAGCGCCACAGGGGGCGATGGCTACACCTTC
CDR3 protein: CASSATGGDGYTF
J gene: TRBJ1-2
clone size: many
V gene: TRBV7-9
D gene: TRBD1

CDR3 DNA: TGCGCCAGCAGCCAAGATTGGCTCTATAGCAATCAGCCCCAGCATTTT
CDR3 protein: CASSQDWLYSNQPQHF
J gene: TRBJ1-5
clone size: -
V gene: TRBV4-1
D gene: -

CDR3 DNA: TGTGCCAGCTTGCTTTCCGGGACGCTGGGCTATGGCTACACCTTC
CDR3 protein: CASLLSGTLGYGYTF
J gene: TRBJ1-2
clone size: -
V gene: TRBV2
D gene: -

CDR3 DNA: TGTGCCAGCAGCCTGAGCGGAACCCAGTCCTACGAGCAGTACTTC
CDR3 protein: CASSLSGTQSYEQYF
J gene: TRBJ2-7
clone size: -
V gene: TRBV28
D gene: -

CDR3 DNA: TGTGCCAGCAGCCCGCTAGCGAACTCCTACAATGAGCAGTTCTTC
CDR3 protein: CASSPLANSYNEQFF
J gene: TRBJ2-1
clone size: -
V gene: TRBV7-3
D gene: -

CDR3 DNA: TGTGCCAGCAGCTTGCTCAAAGATACGCAGTATTTT
CDR3 protein: CASSLLKDTQYF
J gene: TRBJ2-3
clone size: -
V gene: TRBV5-5
D gene: -